The clone carrying this T cell receptor beta chain was picked up many times. Its antigen is not identified. These data belong to a study of T cells after yellow fever vaccination. Germline V gene lookup returns CDR1 MDHEN and CDR2 SYDVKM. Germline trimming cut 4 bases from V and 7 bases from J; bases unmatched to any gene: 4. The CDR3 is made up of 12 amino acids. TCRdb processed the 5' RACE reads anew with MiXCR; each CDR3 protein has one entry. This table has about 500,000 distinct CDR3 sequences, roughly a sixth appearing once. Study-level points and caveats: Peak timing came faster in the weaker secondary response, day 5 versus 15.

The chain carries TRBV28 and TRBJ2-7, with TRBD2 matching 7 bases. Sample: PBMCs, taken around 5 days after the first yellow fever vaccination. The TCR originated in a man between 18 and 29 years old who received the YFV17D yellow fever vaccine. As DNA, the CDR3 is TGTGCCAGCAGTTCCCCCGGGGGGGAGCAGTACGTC. It encodes CASSSPGGEQYV.